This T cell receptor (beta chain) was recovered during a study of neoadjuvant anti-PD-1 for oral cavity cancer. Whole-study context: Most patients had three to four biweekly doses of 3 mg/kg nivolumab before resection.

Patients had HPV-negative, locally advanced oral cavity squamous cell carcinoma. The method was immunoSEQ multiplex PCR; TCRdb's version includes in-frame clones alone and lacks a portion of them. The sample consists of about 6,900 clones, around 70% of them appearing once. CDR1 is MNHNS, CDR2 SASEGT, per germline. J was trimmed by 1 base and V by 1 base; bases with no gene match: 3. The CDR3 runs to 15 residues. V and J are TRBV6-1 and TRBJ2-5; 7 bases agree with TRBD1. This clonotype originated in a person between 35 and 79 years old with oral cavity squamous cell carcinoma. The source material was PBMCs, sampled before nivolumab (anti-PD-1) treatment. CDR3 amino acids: CASSEVAGGQETQYF. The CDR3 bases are TGTGCCAGCAGTGAAGTAGCAGGGGGCCAAGAGACCCAGTACTTC.